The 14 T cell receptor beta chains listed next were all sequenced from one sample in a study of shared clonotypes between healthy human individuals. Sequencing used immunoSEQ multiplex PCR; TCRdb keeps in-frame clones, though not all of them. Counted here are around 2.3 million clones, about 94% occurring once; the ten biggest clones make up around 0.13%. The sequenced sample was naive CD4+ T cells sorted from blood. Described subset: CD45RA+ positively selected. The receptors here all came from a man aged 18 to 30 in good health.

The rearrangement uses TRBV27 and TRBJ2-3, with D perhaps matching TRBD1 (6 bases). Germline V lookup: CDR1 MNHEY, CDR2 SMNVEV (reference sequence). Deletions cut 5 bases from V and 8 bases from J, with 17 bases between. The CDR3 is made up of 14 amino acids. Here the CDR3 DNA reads TGTGCCAGCAGTCAGGGGCTGGGTGGAGGTACGCAGTATTTT. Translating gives CASSQGLGGGTQYF.

The CDR3, as DNA: TGTGCCTGGATGGGGGGCTACTCTGGAAACACCATATATTTT. It encodes CAWMGGYSGNTIYF. The J gene is TRBJ1-3, the V gene TRBV30, with D tentatively TRBD1 (6 bases). CDR1 GTSNPN and CDR2 SVGIG come from the germline V gene (reference sequence). V was clipped by 4 bases and J by 0 bases, with 10 bases between them. The CDR3 sequence is 14 residues long.

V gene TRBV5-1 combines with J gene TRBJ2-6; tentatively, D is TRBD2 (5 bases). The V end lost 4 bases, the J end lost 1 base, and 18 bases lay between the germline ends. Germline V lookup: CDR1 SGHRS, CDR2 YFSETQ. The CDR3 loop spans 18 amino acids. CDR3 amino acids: CASSLEGFTRSGANVLTF. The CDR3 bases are TGCGCCAGCAGCCTAGAGGGCTTTACTAGGTCTGGGGCCAACGTCCTGACTTTC. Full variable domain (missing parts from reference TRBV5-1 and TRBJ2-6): KAGVTQTPRYLIKTRGQQVTLSCSPISGHRSVSWYQQTPGQGLQFLFEYFSETQRNKGNFPGRFSGRQFSNSRSEMNVSTLELGDSALYLCASSLEGFTRSGANVLTFGAGSRLTVL.

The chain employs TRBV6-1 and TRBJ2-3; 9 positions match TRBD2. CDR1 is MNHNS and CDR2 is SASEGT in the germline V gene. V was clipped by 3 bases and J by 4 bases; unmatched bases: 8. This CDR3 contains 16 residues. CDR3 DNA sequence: TGTGCCAGCAGTGAGCGATCGCGGGGGGGGCCAGATACGCAGTATTTT. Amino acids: CASSERSRGGPDTQYF.

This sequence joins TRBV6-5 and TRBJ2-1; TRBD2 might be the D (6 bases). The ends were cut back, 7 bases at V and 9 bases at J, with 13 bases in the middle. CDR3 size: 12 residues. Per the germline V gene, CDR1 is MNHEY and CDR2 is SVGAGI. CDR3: CASTSPGGEQFF. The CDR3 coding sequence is TGTGCCAGCACTTCCCCCGGGGGTGAGCAGTTCTTC.

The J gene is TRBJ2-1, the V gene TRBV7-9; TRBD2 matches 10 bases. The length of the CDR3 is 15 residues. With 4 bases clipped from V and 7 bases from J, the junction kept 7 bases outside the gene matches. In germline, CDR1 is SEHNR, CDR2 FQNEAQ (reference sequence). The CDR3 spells CASSYGTSELNEQFF. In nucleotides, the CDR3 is TGTGCCAGCAGCTACGGGACTAGCGAGTTAAATGAGCAGTTCTTC.

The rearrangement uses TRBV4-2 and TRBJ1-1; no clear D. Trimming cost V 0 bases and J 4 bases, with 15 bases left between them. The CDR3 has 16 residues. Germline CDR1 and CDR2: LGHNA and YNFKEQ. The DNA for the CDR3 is TGTGCCAGCAGCCAAGATCTGAAGGGAGGGCGCACTGAAGCTTTCTTT. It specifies CASSQDLKGGRTEAFF.

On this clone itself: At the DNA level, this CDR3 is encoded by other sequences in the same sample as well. The CDR3 nucleotides read TGTGCCAGCAGTGAGGGGGACTATGGCTACACCTTC. As protein: CASSEGDYGYTF. This chain connects TRBV6-1 to TRBJ1-2, with a tentative D call TRBD1 (5 bases). The CDR3 spans 12 residues. Trimming cost V 3 bases and J 3 bases, with 5 bases left between them. CDR1 is MNHNS, CDR2 SASEGT, per germline.

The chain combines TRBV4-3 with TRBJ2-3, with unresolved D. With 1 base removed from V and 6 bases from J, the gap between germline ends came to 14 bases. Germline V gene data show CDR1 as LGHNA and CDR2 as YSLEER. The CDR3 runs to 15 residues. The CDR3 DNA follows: TGCGCCAGCAGCCAAGGCCGAAGATTTCAGGATACGCAGTATTTT. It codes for CASSQGRRFQDTQYF.

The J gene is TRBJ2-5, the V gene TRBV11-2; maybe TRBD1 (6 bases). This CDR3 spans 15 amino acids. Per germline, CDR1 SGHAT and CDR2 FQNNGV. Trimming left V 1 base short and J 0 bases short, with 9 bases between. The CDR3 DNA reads TGTGCCAGCAGCTTAGTCAGGGGTTACCAAGAGACCCAGTACTTC. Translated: CASSLVRGYQETQYF.

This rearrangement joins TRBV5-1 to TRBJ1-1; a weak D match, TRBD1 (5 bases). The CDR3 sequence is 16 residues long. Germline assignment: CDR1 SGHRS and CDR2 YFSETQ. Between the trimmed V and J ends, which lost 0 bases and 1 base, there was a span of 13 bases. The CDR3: CASSLAPGTGNTEAFF. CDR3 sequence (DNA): TGCGCCAGCAGCTTGGCCCCCGGGACGGGGAACACTGAAGCTTTCTTT. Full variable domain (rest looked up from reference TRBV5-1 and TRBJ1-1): KAGVTQTPRYLIKTRGQQVTLSCSPISGHRSVSWYQQTPGQGLQFLFEYFSETQRNKGNFPGRFSGRQFSNSRSEMNVSTLELGDSALYLCASSLAPGTGNTEAFFGQGTRLTVV.

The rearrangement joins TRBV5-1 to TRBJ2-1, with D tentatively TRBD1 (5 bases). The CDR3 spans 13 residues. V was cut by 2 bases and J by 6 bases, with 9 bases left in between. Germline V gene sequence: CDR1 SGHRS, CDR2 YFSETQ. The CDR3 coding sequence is TGCGCCAGCAGCTTATCTCAGGGCAATGAGCAGTTCTTC. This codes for CASSLSQGNEQFF.

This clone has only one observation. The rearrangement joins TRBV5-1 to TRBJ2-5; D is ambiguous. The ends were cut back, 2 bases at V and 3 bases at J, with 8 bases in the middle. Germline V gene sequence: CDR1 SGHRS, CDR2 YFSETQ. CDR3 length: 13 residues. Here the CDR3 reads CASSFRSEETQYF. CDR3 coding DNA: TGCGCCAGCAGCTTCAGATCGGAAGAGACCCAGTACTTC. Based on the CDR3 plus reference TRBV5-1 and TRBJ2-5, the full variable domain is KAGVTQTPRYLIKTRGQQVTLSCSPISGHRSVSWYQQTPGQGLQFLFEYFSETQRNKGNFPGRFSGRQFSNSRSEMNVSTLELGDSALYLCASSFRSEETQYFGPGTRLLVL.

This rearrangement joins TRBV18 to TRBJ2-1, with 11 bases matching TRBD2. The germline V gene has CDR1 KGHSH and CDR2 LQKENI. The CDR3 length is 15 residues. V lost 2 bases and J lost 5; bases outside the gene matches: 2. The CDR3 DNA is TGTGCCAGCTCACCAACGACTAGCGGGAACAATGAGCAGTTCTTC. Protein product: CASSPTTSGNNEQFF.